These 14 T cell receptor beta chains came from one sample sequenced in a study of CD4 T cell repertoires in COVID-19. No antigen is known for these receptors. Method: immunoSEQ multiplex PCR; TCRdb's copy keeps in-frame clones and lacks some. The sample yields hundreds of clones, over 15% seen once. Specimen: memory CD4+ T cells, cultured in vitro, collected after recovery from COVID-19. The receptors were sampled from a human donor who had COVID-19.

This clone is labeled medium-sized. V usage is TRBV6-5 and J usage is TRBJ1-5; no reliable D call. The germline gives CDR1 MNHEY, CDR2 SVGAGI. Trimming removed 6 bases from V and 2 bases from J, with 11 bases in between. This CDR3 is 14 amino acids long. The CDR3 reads CASRTQQGNQPQHF. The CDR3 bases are TGTGCCAGCAGGACCCAGCAAGGCAATCAGCCCCAGCATTTT.

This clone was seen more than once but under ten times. As DNA, the CDR3 is TGTGCCAGCAGGACTAGCGGGATGGGCGAGACCCAGTACTTC. Translation: CASRTSGMGETQYF. The V and J genes are TRBV25-1 and TRBJ2-5; 11 bases fit TRBD2. This CDR3 has 14 residues. Unmatched junction bases numbered 5, after V lost 6 bases and J lost 5 bases. Germline CDR1 and CDR2: MGHDK and SYGVNS.

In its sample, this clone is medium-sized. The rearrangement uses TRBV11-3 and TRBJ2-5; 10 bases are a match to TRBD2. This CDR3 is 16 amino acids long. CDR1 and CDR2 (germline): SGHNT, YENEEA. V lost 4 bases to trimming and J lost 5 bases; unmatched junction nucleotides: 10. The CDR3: CASSSHSGGAVETQYF. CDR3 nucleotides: TGTGCCAGCAGCTCCCACAGCGGGGGGGCAGTTGAGACCCAGTACTTC.

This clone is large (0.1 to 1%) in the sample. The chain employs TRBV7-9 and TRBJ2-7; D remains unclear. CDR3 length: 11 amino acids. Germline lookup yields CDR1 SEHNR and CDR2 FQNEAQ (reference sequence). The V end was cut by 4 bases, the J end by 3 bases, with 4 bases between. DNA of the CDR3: TGTGCCAGCAGCTCCAACTACGAGCAGTACTTC. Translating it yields CASSSNYEQYF.

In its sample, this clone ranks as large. CDR3 residues: CASWGYEQYF. CDR3 nucleotides: TGTGCCAGTTGGGGATACGAGCAGTACTTC. The rearrangement links TRBV9 to TRBJ2-7, with D unclear. Trimming took off 8 bases at V and 4 bases at J, with 7 bases between the two ends. The CDR3 length is 10 residues. Germline assignment: CDR1 SGDLS and CDR2 YYNGEE.

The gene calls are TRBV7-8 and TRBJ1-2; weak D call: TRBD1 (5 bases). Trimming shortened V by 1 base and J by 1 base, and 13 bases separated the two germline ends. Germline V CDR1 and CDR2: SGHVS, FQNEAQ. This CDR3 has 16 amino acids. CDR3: CASSLVAGMSNYGYTF. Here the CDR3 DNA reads TGTGCCAGCAGCTTAGTGGCAGGGATGAGTAACTATGGCTACACCTTC.

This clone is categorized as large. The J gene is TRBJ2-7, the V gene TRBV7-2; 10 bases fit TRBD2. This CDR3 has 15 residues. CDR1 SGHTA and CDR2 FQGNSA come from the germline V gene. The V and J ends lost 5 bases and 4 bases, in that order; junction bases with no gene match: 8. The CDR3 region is CASSRSGRGYYEQYF. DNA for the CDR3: TGTGCCAGCAGCCGGAGCGGGAGGGGCTATTACGAGCAGTACTTC.

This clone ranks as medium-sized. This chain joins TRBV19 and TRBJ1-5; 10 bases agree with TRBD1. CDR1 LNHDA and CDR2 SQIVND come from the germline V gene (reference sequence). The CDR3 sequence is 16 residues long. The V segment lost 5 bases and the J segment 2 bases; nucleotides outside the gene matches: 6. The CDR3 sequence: CASSPRGTGGNQPQHF. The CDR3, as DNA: TGTGCCAGTAGTCCAAGAGGGACAGGGGGCAATCAGCCCCAGCATTTT.

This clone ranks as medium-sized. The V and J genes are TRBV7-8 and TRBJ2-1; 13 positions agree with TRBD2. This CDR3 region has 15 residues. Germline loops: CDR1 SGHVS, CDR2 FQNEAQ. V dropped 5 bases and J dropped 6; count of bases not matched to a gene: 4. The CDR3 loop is CASSPWTSGSNEQFF. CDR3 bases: TGTGCCAGCAGCCCTTGGACTAGCGGGAGCAATGAGCAGTTCTTC.

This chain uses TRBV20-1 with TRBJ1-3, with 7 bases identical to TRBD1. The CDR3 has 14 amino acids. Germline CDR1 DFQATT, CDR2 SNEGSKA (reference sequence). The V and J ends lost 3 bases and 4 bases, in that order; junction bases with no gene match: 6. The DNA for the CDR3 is TGCAGTGCTAGTCATACAGGGGAGGGAAACACCATATATTTT. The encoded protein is CSASHTGEGNTIYF.

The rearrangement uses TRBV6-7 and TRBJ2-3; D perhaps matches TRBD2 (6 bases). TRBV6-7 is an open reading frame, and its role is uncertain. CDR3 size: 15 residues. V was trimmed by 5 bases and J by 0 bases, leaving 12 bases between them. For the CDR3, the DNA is TGTGCCAGCAGTCAGAGCGGGCCTAGCACAGATACGCAGTATTTT. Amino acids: CASSQSGPSTDTQYF.

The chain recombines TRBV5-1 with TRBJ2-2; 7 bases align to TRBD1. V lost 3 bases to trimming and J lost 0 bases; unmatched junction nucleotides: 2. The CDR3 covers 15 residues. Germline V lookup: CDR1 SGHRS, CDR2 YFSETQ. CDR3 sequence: CASSWGQTNTGELFF. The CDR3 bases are TGCGCCAGCAGCTGGGGACAGACGAACACCGGGGAGCTGTTTTTT.

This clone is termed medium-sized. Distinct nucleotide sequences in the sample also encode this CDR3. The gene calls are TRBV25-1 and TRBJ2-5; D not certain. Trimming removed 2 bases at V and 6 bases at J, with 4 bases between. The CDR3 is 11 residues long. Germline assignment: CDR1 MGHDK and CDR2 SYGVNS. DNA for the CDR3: TGTGCCAGCAGTGAAGGGAAGACCCAGTACTTC. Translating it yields CASSEGKTQYF.

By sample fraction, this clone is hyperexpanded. This chain's CDR3 is CASSDPGGTSGNTIYF. DNA for the CDR3: TGTGCCAGCTCTGACCCCGGGGGGACATCCGGAAACACCATATATTTT. The chain employs TRBV7-2 and TRBJ1-3, with D possibly matching TRBD1 (6 bases). This CDR3 spans 16 amino acids. V was cut by 8 bases and J by 4 bases, with 21 bases left in between. Germline CDR1 and CDR2: SGHTA and FQGNSA. Together with reference TRBV7-2 and TRBJ1-3, the CDR3 gives the full variable domain: GAGVSQSPSNKVTEKGKDVELRCDPISGHTALYWYRQSLGQGLEFLIYFQGNSAPDKSGLPSDRFSAERTGGSVSTLTIQRTQQEDSAVYLCASSDPGGTSGNTIYFGEGSWLTVV.